These 3 T cell receptor beta chains were all obtained from the same sample, sequenced in a study of cytomegalovirus exposure and HLA in healthy donors. In the PCR, 60 Vbeta and 13 Jbeta primers were used. Measured with immunoSEQ multiplex PCR; TCRdb has only the in-frame clones, and not every one. Here the sample spans roughly 120,000 clones, under 90% being singletons. The sequencing input was PBMCs. The receptor set was obtained from a woman between 25 and 40 years old in good health and CMV-seronegative.

The chain uses TRBV28 and TRBJ2-1, with a weak D call TRBD2 (7 bases). CDR3 length: 14 residues. Germline loops: CDR1 MDHEN, CDR2 SYDVKM. Deletions cut 7 bases from V and 4 bases from J, with 14 bases between. CDR3 region: CASIAAGAYNEQFF. The DNA for the CDR3 is TGTGCCAGCATTGCGGCGGGGGCATACAATGAGCAGTTCTTC.

The chain joins TRBV13 to TRBJ1-4; perhaps TRBD1 as D (5 bases). Germline CDR1 reads PRHDT; CDR2 reads FYEKMQ (reference sequence). The length of the CDR3 is 16 residues. Trimming removed 5 bases from V and 6 bases from J, with 19 bases in between. In nucleotides, the CDR3 is TGTGCCAGCAGCACCGGCACCGGGACTTCGGATGAAAAACTGTTTTTT. This codes for CASSTGTGTSDEKLFF.

Only one count was recorded for this clone. The rearrangement uses TRBV7-2 and TRBJ2-7; a possible D gene is TRBD2 (6 bases). This CDR3 contains 13 residues. The germline CDR1 and CDR2 sequences are SGHTA and FQGNSA. V gave up 5 bases and J gave up 5 bases, with 13 bases separating them. The CDR3 is CASSPGLTHEQYF. The CDR3 DNA reads as TGTGCCAGCAGCCCCGGACTAACCCACGAGCAGTACTTC. The complete variable domain, with remaining parts taken from reference TRBV7-2 and TRBJ2-7, reads GAGVSQSPSNKVTEKGKDVELRCDPISGHTALYWYRQSLGQGLEFLIYFQGNSAPDKSGLPSDRFSAERTGGSVSTLTIQRTQQEDSAVYLCASSPGLTHEQYFGPGTRLTVT.